The 18 T cell receptor beta chains presented below share a single source sample, sequenced in a study of beta chain features in type 1 diabetes. Investigators reverse transcribed all isolated RNA, so they sequenced expressed TCRB transcripts. Sequencing was performed with immunoSEQ multiplex PCR; in TCRdb, only in-frame clones are kept and a portion is missing. Among 130,000 or so clones listed, about a tenth were seen once. The sequenced sample was central memory CD4+ T cells from blood. The receptor set was obtained from a woman between 35 and 50 years old in good health.

This clone was seen only a few times. The J gene is TRBJ2-5, the V gene TRBV10-3; TRBD1 matches at 9 bases. The V and J ends lost 0 bases and 1 base, in that order; junction bases with no gene match: 3. This CDR3 has 16 amino acids. Germline CDR1 ENHRY, CDR2 SYGVKD. Here the CDR3 DNA reads TGTGCCATCAGTGAGTCGAAGACAGGGGGCCAAGAGACCCAGTACTTC. As protein: CAISESKTGGQETQYF.

Only a few counts were recorded for this clone. The V gene is TRBV10-3, the J gene TRBJ2-3, with a weak D call TRBD2 (5 bases). Germline CDR1 is ENHRY and CDR2 is SYGVKD. Trimming pared 2 bases from V and 2 bases from J, leaving 5 bases between. This CDR3 comprises 13 residues. The CDR3 DNA reads as TGTGCCATCAGTGAGCGGGACACAGATACGCAGTATTTT. Protein product: CAISERDTDTQYF.

This clone was seen more than once but under ten times. This sequence joins TRBV7-2 and TRBJ2-5; TRBD1 might be the D (5 bases). CDR1 is SGHTA and CDR2 is FQGNSA in the germline V gene. The CDR3 totals 14 residues. Trimming left V 2 bases short and J 1 base short, with 8 bases between. Here the CDR3 DNA reads TGTGCCAGCAGCTTACAGGGCCCCCAAGAGACCCAGTACTTC. Its translation: CASSLQGPQETQYF.

As to this clone: A read error may explain this, as a much larger clone is one base away. The rearrangement uses TRBV4-2 and TRBJ2-7; D is unclear. Looked up from germline, CDR1 is LGHNA and CDR2 is YNFKEQ. With 1 base removed from V and 4 bases from J, the gap between germline ends came to 5 bases. The CDR3 loop spans 12 amino acids. Here the CDR3 reads CASSQGSYEQYF. As DNA, the CDR3 is TGTGCCAGCAGCCAAGGGAGTTACGAGCAGTACTTC.

The chain is built from TRBV5-1 and TRBJ1-6; no clear D gene. This CDR3 has 16 residues. The V and J ends lost 1 base and 8 bases respectively, with 16 bases between them. Per the germline V gene, CDR1 is SGHRS and CDR2 is YFSETQ. CDR3 DNA sequence: TGCGCCAGCAGCTTGCTCTCTGGAGGGTTTGATTCACCCCTCCACTTT. Amino acids: CASSLLSGGFDSPLHF.

This clone has only a few counts. The chain couples TRBV30 to TRBJ1-1; D call uncertain. The CDR3 is 16 amino acids. V lost 2 bases and J 0 bases, leaving 16 bases between the germline ends. Looked up from germline, CDR1 is GTSNPN and CDR2 is SVGIG (reference sequence). The CDR3 sequence is CAWSLPNELLNTEAFF. The DNA of the CDR3 is TGTGCCTGGAGTTTGCCAAACGAACTTTTGAACACTGAAGCTTTCTTT.

This clone has only a few counts. The rearrangement links TRBV2 to TRBJ1-3, with 8 bases fitting TRBD1. CDR1 and CDR2 from the germline V gene are SNHLY and FYNNEI. The CDR3 totals 16 residues. The ends lost 5 bases at V and 4 bases at J; junction bases unmatched: 10. The CDR3 bases are TGTGCCAGCAGTACCCGTGGGCAGGGGGCGGGAAACACCATATATTTT. Residues: CASSTRGQGAGNTIYF.

This clone was found many times. The rearrangement uses TRBV28 and TRBJ2-7, with 9 bases identical to TRBD2. The germline V gene encodes CDR1 MDHEN and CDR2 SYDVKM. The V gene end was trimmed by 8 bases and the J gene end by 6 bases; junction bases not matched to a gene: 5. The length of the CDR3 is 12 residues. Written as DNA, the CDR3 is TGTGCCAGCGACTCAGCGGGGGGCGAGCAGTACTTC. It encodes CASDSAGGEQYF.

This clone was detected only a few times. This sequence joins TRBV15 and TRBJ1-6; D uncertain. With 0 bases removed from V and 9 bases from J, the gap between germline ends came to 9 bases. The CDR3 has 14 amino acids. The V gene's germline CDR1 is LNHNV and CDR2 YYDKDF (reference sequence). The CDR3 reads CATSRDWEGSPLHF. CDR3 nucleotide sequence: TGTGCCACCAGCAGAGATTGGGAGGGTTCACCCCTCCACTTT.

The V call is TRBV10-3, the J call TRBJ2-1, with D tentatively TRBD2 (5 bases). Per germline, CDR1 ENHRY and CDR2 SYGVKD. The CDR3 runs 15 residues. V lost 4 bases, J lost 5 bases, and 15 bases lay in between. The CDR3 loop reads CAISGMAGENNEQFF. In DNA, the CDR3 is TGTGCCATCAGTGGGATGGCGGGTGAGAACAATGAGCAGTTCTTC.

The chain uses TRBV27 and TRBJ1-3; 7 positions match TRBD1. Germline V lookup: CDR1 MNHEY, CDR2 SMNVEV (reference sequence). V gave up 6 bases and J gave up 4 bases; unmatched junction bases: 9. CDR3 length equals 15 residues. The CDR3, as DNA: TGTGCCAGCAGGGAAGCGACAGGGTCAGGAAACACCATATATTTT. It encodes CASREATGSGNTIYF.

The J gene is TRBJ2-4, the V gene TRBV7-2, with no clear D. The V end was cut by 1 base, the J end by 7 bases, with 8 bases between. The CDR3 consists of 13 residues. Germline V gene lookup returns CDR1 SGHTA and CDR2 FQGNSA. The CDR3 nucleotides read TGTGCCAGCAGCTTAGGTAGTCGGAACATTCAGTACTTC. As protein: CASSLGSRNIQYF.

The gene calls are TRBV6-1 and TRBJ1-1, with 7 positions matching TRBD1. With V trimmed by 4 bases and J by 0 bases, 2 bases remained unmatched. Germline CDR1 MNHNS, CDR2 SASEGT. This CDR3 spans 14 amino acids. CDR3 in amino acids: CASSVDRVNTEAFF. CDR3 coding DNA: TGTGCCAGCAGTGTAGACAGGGTGAACACTGAAGCTTTCTTT.

The chain uses TRBV29-1 and TRBJ1-5; D may be TRBD1 (6 bases). Germline V gene lookup returns CDR1 SQVTM and CDR2 ANQGSEA. The CDR3 length is 14 residues. Trimming cost V 2 bases and J 7 bases, with 15 bases left between them. CDR3 DNA sequence: TGCAGCGTTGAAAACCCAGGGGTTAAACAGCCCCAGCATTTT. This codes for CSVENPGVKQPQHF.

This chain joins TRBV5-1 and TRBJ1-6; D not resolved. From germline, CDR1 is SGHRS and CDR2 YFSETQ. V gave up 2 bases and J gave up 7 bases, with 10 bases separating them. The CDR3 runs to 14 residues. The CDR3 sequence: CASSFNPGNSPLHF. The CDR3 nucleotides read TGCGCCAGCAGCTTTAACCCGGGGAATTCACCCCTCCACTTT.

The chain recombines TRBV5-4 with TRBJ2-2; TRBD2 aligns across 13 bases. Germline values: CDR1 SGHNT, CDR2 YYREEE (reference sequence). This CDR3 is 17 amino acids long. Trimming removed 4 bases from V and 2 bases from J; junction bases left unmatched: 5. The CDR3 DNA follows: TGTGCCAGCAGCCTCGGACTAGCGGGGGATAACACCGGGGAGCTGTTTTTT. It encodes CASSLGLAGDNTGELFF. Together with reference TRBV5-4 and TRBJ2-2, the CDR3 gives the full variable domain: ETGVTQSPTHLIKTRGQQVTLRCSSQSGHNTVSWYQQALGQGPQFIFQYYREEENGRGNFPPRFSGLQFPNYSSELNVNALELDDSALYLCASSLGLAGDNTGELFFGEGSRLTVL.

The sample holds a few counts of this clone. The gene calls are TRBV6-5 and TRBJ1-2; TRBD1 is a possible D gene (5 bases). The V end lost 5 bases, the J end lost 5 bases, and 9 bases lay between the germline ends. Germline CDR1 and CDR2: MNHEY and SVGAGI. This CDR3 is built from 12 residues. CDR3 bases: TGTGCCAGCAGTGACAGTCGGTATGGCTACACCTTC. Its protein is CASSDSRYGYTF.

The chain is built from TRBV5-4 and TRBJ1-1; perhaps TRBD1 as D (6 bases). There are 13 residues in the CDR3. V was clipped by 4 bases and J by 4 bases, with 11 bases between them. Germline CDR1 and CDR2: SGHNT and YYREEE (reference sequence). The CDR3 region is CASSTRGTTEAFF. CDR3 DNA: TGTGCCAGCAGCACCAGGGGAACCACTGAAGCTTTCTTT.